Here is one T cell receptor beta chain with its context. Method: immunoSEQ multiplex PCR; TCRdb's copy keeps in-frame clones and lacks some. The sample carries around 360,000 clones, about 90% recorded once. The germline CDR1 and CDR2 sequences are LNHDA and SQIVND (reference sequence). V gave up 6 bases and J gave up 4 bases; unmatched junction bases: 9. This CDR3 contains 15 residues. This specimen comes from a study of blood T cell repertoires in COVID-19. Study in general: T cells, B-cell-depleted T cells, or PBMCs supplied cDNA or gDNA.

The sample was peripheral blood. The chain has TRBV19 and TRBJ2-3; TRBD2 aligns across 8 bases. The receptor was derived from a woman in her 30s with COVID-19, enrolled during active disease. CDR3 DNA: TGTGCCAGTAGCCGGCGGGGGGACCTTTCAGATACGCAGTATTTT. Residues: CASSRRGDLSDTQYF.